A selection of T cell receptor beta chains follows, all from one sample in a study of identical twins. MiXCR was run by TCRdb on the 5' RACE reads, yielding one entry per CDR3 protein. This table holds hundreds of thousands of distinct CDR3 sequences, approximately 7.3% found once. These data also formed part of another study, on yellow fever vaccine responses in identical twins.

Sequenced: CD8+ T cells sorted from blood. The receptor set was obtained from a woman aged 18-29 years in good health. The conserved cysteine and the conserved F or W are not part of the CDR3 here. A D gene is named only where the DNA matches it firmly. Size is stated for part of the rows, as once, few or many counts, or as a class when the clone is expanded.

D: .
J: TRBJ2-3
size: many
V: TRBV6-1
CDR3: ASSRRDGTDTQY

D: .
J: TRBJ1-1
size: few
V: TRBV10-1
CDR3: ASSEDANTEAF

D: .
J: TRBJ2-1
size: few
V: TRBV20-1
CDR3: SATPEDYNEQF

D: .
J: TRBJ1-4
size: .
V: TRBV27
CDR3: ASSFGQGGKLF

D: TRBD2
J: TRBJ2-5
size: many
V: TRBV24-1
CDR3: ATSDSREAEETQY

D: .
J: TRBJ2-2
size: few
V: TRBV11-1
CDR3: ASSIGWTGELF

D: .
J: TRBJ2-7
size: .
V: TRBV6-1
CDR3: ASRMGGTYEQY

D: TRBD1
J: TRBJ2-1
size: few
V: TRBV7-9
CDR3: ASSPPPGQSSNEQF

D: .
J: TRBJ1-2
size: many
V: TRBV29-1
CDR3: SAGGGYGGYT

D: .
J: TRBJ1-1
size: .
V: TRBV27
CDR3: ASSLWRTGGYTEAF

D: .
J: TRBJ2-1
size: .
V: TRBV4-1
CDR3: ASSPKAAESPYNEQF

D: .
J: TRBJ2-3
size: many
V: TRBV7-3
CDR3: ASSLTRTSTDTQY

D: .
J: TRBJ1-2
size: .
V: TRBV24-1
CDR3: ATSVGGDNYGYT

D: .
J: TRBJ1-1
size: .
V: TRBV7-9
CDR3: ASSFLGQNTEAF

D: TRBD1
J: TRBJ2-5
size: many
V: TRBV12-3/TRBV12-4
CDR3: ASSPGTGGETQY

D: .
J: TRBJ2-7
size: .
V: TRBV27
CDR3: ASRDVGPGEQY

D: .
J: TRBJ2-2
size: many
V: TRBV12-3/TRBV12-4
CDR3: ASSFRAGGTGELF

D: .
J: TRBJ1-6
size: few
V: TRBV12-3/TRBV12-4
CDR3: ASSSAVYNSPLH

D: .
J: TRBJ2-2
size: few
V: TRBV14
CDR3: ASSQEGLVFEELF

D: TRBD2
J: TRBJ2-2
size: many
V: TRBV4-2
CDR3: ASSQVRGLVFTGELF

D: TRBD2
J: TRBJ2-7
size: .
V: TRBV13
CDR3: ASSYGRLDYEQY

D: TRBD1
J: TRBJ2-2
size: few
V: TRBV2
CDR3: ASSEGPGTGVYTGELF

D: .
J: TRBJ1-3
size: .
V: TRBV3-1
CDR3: ASSQVGPIFSGNTIY

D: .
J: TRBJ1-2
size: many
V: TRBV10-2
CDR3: ASSESGSVGYGYT

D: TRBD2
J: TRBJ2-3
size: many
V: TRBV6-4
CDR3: ASSLAGSADTQY

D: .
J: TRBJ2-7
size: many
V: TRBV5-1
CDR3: ASSLGIAYEQY

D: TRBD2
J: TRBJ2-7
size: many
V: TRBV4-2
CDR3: ASSQGLAGDYEQY

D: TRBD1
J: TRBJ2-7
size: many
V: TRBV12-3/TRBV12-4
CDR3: ASSDRVYEQY

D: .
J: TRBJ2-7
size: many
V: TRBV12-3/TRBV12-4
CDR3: ASKGGREQY

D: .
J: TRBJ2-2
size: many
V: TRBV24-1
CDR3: ATSDGAGTGELF

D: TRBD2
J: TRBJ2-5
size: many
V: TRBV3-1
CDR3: ASSQVPTSGSETQY

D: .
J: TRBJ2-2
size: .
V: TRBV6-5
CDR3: ASSYSLTGFAVTGELF

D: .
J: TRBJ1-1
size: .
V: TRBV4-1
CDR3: ASSQYAGNTEAF

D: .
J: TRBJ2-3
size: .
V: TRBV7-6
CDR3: ASSLGRGSTDTQY

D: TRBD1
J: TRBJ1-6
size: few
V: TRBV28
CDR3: ASSLTIQGEFSPLH

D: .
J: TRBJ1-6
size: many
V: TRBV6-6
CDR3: ASSYGGTLH

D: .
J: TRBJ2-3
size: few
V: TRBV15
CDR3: ATEGGRRDTQY

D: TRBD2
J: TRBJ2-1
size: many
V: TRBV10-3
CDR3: AISKHPTSGVYNEQF

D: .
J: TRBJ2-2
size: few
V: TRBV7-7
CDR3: ASSTHLFGTGELF

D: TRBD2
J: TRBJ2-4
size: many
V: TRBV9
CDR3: ASSVAGGSKNIQY

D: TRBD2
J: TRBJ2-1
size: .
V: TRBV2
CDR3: ASSPYSGGNWPDEQF

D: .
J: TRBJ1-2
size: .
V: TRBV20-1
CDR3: SARDILRDTSAGRGYGYT

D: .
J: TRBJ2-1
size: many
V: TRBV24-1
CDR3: ATLLGNEQF

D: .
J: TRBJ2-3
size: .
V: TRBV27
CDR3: ASSFGSPDDTQY

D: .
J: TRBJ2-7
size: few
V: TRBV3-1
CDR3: ASSAPVSGAEQY

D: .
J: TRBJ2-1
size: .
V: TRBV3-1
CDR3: ASSQVGQGSAYNEQF

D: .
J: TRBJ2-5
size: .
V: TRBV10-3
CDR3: AISDPFAGDTQETQY

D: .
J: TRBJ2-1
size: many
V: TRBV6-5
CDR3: ASSYSSGGTNEQF

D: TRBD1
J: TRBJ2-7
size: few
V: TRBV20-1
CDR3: SARDYRGVSYEQY

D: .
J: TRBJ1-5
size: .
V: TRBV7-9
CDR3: ASSTSNQPQH

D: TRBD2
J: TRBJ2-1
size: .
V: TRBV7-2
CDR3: ARSPGLADYNEQF

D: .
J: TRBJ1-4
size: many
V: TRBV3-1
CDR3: ASSQAEQEELF

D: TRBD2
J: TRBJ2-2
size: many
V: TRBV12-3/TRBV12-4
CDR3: ASSPWGLEGVRGGELF

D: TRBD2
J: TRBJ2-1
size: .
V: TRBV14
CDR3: ASSQYLGERGEQF

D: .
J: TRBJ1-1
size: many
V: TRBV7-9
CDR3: ASSLERTMNTEAF